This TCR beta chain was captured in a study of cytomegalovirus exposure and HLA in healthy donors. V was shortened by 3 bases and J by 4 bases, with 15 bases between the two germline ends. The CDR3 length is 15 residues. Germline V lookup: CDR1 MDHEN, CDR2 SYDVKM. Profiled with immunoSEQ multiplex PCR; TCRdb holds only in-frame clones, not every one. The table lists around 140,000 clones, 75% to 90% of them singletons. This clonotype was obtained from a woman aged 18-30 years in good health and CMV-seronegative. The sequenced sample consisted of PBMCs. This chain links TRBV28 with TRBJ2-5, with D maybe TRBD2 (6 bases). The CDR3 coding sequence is TGTGCCAGCAGTTTGGGGTGGGACGGGGGAGAGACCCAGTACTTC. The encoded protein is CASSLGWDGGETQYF.